This T cell receptor beta chain was profiled in a study of T cells in Graves' hyperthyroidism and ophthalmopathy. RNA transcripts gave rise to amplified TCR beta CDR3 regions. HTBI primers were employed in a first-round RT-PCR of the TCR CDR3. TCRdb reprocessed the multiplex PCR reads via MiXCR and lists one record per CDR3 protein. The sample lists 610,000 or so distinct CDR3 sequences; under 60% were seen once. From germline, CDR1 is SEHNR and CDR2 FQNEAQ (reference sequence). The CDR3 consists of 13 residues. The trim removed 8 bases at V and 6 bases at J, leaving 9 bases unmatched. For the diagnoses, clinical symptoms, serum thyroxine and TRAb, thyroid ultrasound and orbital computed tomography were used. This clonotype was counted at least ten times.

The chain employs TRBV7-9 and TRBJ1-2; 7 bases fit TRBD1. The specimen was peripheral blood or thyroid tissue (not recorded which). The source of this sequence is a woman in her late teens or twenties with Graves' hyperthyroidism. The CDR3 reads CASGRQGGDGYTF. The CDR3 DNA is TGTGCCAGCGGCCGACAGGGAGGCGATGGCTACACCTTC.